These T cell receptor beta chains were read from a single sample in a study of cytomegalovirus exposure and HLA in healthy donors. The protocol was immunoSEQ multiplex PCR, while the TCRdb copy is restricted to in-frame clones and leaves out a portion. Of some 160,000 clones in the sample, more than 65% were seen once. Sample: PBMCs. The receptors stem from a woman aged 30 to 39 in good health and CMV-seronegative. CDR3s include the opening cysteine and the closing phenylalanine or tryptophan. A D gene is named only where the DNA matches it firmly. Clone size is shown for a subset of rows, as once, few, many or a class of expanded clone.

clone_size: many; d_call: NA; j_call: TRBJ2-2; v_call: TRBV7-9; cdr3_aa: CASSSVSSNTGELFF; cdr3_nt: TGTGCCAGCAGCTCTGTCAGTTCGAACACCGGGGAGCTGTTTTTT
clone_size: NA; d_call: NA; j_call: TRBJ1-2; v_call: TRBV10-2; cdr3_aa: CASSDDVQGRYGYTF; cdr3_nt: TGCGCCAGCAGTGATGACGTTCAGGGTCGGTATGGCTACACCTTC
clone_size: NA; d_call: NA; j_call: TRBJ2-3; v_call: TRBV4-2; cdr3_aa: CASSPLRGSTDTQYF; cdr3_nt: TGTGCCAGCAGCCCGCTGCGCGGGAGCACAGATACGCAGTATTTT
clone_size: NA; d_call: NA; j_call: TRBJ1-1; v_call: TRBV29-1; cdr3_aa: CSVVKFTEAFF; cdr3_nt: TGCAGCGTTGTAAAATTCACTGAAGCTTTCTTT
clone_size: few; d_call: NA; j_call: TRBJ2-2; v_call: TRBV4-2; cdr3_aa: CASSQGGGGHIGELFF; cdr3_nt: TGTGCCAGCAGCCAAGGTGGGGGGGGGCATATCGGGGAGCTGTTTTTT
clone_size: NA; d_call: NA; j_call: TRBJ1-4; v_call: TRBV19; cdr3_aa: CASSISGESEKLFF; cdr3_nt: TGTGCCAGTAGTATTTCAGGGGAGAGTGAAAAACTGTTTTTT
clone_size: once; d_call: NA; j_call: TRBJ1-1; v_call: TRBV5-1; cdr3_aa: CASSWREGVMNTEAFF; cdr3_nt: TGCGCCAGCAGCTGGCGAGAGGGGGTAATGAACACTGAAGCTTTCTTT
clone_size: NA; d_call: NA; j_call: TRBJ1-1; v_call: TRBV13; cdr3_aa: CASSRGGGGTEAFF; cdr3_nt: TGTGCCAGCAGCCGGGGTGGGGGGGGCACTGAAGCTTTCTTT
clone_size: NA; d_call: NA; j_call: TRBJ2-1; v_call: TRBV10-2; cdr3_aa: CASSVPVNRVAEQFF; cdr3_nt: TGCGCCAGCAGTGTGCCAGTCAACCGGGTGGCTGAGCAGTTCTTC
clone_size: few; d_call: TRBD2; j_call: TRBJ2-5; v_call: TRBV27; cdr3_aa: CASSLGTSFQETQYF; cdr3_nt: TGTGCCAGCAGTTTAGGGACTAGCTTCCAAGAGACCCAGTACTTC
clone_size: NA; d_call: TRBD2; j_call: TRBJ2-5; v_call: TRBV2; cdr3_aa: CASSRTSGGAWGETQYF; cdr3_nt: TGTGCCAGCAGCAGGACTAGCGGGGGGGCCTGGGGCGAGACCCAGTACTTC
clone_size: NA; d_call: TRBD2; j_call: TRBJ2-5; v_call: TRBV19; cdr3_aa: CASSGGSGGPQETQYF; cdr3_nt: TGTGCCAGTAGTGGTGGTAGCGGGGGACCTCAAGAGACCCAGTACTTC
clone_size: NA; d_call: NA; j_call: TRBJ1-2; v_call: TRBV5-6; cdr3_aa: CASSLVTANYGYTF; cdr3_nt: TGTGCCAGCAGCTTGGTGACAGCTAACTATGGCTACACCTTC
clone_size: NA; d_call: TRBD2; j_call: TRBJ2-1; v_call: TRBV11-3; cdr3_aa: CASSSGLAGWDNEQFF; cdr3_nt: TGTGCCAGCAGCTCTGGACTAGCGGGGTGGGACAATGAGCAGTTCTTC
clone_size: NA; d_call: TRBD1; j_call: TRBJ2-1; v_call: TRBV2; cdr3_aa: CASNTQGARDNEQFF; cdr3_nt: TGTGCCAGCAATACACAGGGGGCACGTGACAATGAGCAGTTCTTC
clone_size: NA; d_call: TRBD1; j_call: TRBJ1-2; v_call: TRBV25-1; cdr3_aa: CASSEFGTGGSGYTF; cdr3_nt: TGTGCCAGCAGTGAATTCGGGACAGGGGGTTCGGGCTACACCTTC
clone_size: NA; d_call: NA; j_call: TRBJ2-7; v_call: TRBV11-2; cdr3_aa: CASSLEAGAYEQYF; cdr3_nt: TGTGCCAGCAGCTTAGAGGCGGGCGCCTACGAGCAGTACTTC
clone_size: NA; d_call: NA; j_call: TRBJ1-5; v_call: TRBV6-5; cdr3_aa: CASSHDRNQPQHF; cdr3_nt: TGTGCCAGCAGTCACGACAGGAACCAGCCCCAGCATTTT
clone_size: NA; d_call: NA; j_call: TRBJ2-1; v_call: TRBV25-1; cdr3_aa: CASSELDSSYNEQFF; cdr3_nt: TGTGCCAGCAGTGAACTTGACAGCTCCTACAATGAGCAGTTCTTC
clone_size: once; d_call: TRBD1; j_call: TRBJ2-1; v_call: TRBV5-1; cdr3_aa: CASSLGTGIANEQFF; cdr3_nt: TGCGCCAGCAGCTTGGGGACAGGGATTGCCAATGAGCAGTTCTTC
clone_size: NA; d_call: TRBD2; j_call: TRBJ2-2; v_call: TRBV29-1; cdr3_aa: CSVTRGGVGELFF; cdr3_nt: TGCAGCGTGACGCGGGGGGGGGTCGGGGAGCTGTTTTTT
clone_size: NA; d_call: NA; j_call: TRBJ2-5; v_call: TRBV5-5; cdr3_aa: CASSFGWEYVFQETQYF; cdr3_nt: TGTGCCAGCAGCTTTGGATGGGAGTACGTCTTCCAAGAGACCCAGTACTTC
clone_size: NA; d_call: NA; j_call: TRBJ1-5; v_call: TRBV19; cdr3_aa: CASSTGTRSNQPQHF; cdr3_nt: TGTGCCAGTAGTACCGGTACGAGGAGCAATCAGCCCCAGCATTTT
clone_size: NA; d_call: NA; j_call: TRBJ1-2; v_call: TRBV7-9; cdr3_aa: CASKGQEIYYGYTF; cdr3_nt: TGTGCCAGCAAGGGGCAGGAGATATACTATGGCTACACCTTC
clone_size: NA; d_call: NA; j_call: TRBJ1-4; v_call: TRBV6-5; cdr3_aa: CASRRGREKLFF; cdr3_nt: TGTGCCAGCAGACGGGGGAGGGAAAAACTGTTTTTT
clone_size: NA; d_call: NA; j_call: TRBJ1-1; v_call: TRBV5-5; cdr3_aa: CASSLGGPDTEAFF; cdr3_nt: TGTGCCAGCAGCTTGGGGGGGCCGGACACTGAAGCTTTCTTT
clone_size: NA; d_call: NA; j_call: TRBJ2-3; v_call: TRBV11-1; cdr3_aa: CASSFRGTDTQYF; cdr3_nt: TGTGCCAGCAGCTTCCGGGGCACAGATACGCAGTATTTT
clone_size: few; d_call: TRBD2; j_call: TRBJ2-2; v_call: TRBV5-1; cdr3_aa: CASSLVRGGGADTGELFF; cdr3_nt: TGCGCCAGCAGCTTGGTGCGGGGGGGCGGTGCTGACACCGGGGAGCTGTTTTTT
clone_size: NA; d_call: NA; j_call: TRBJ1-4; v_call: TRBV7-2; cdr3_aa: CASSLWPGSNEKLFF; cdr3_nt: TGTGCCAGCAGCTTATGGCCGGGATCTAATGAAAAACTGTTTTTT
clone_size: once; d_call: NA; j_call: TRBJ1-1; v_call: TRBV5-8; cdr3_aa: CASSREAFF; cdr3_nt: TGTGCCAGCAGCCGTGAAGCTTTCTTT
clone_size: NA; d_call: NA; j_call: TRBJ2-2; v_call: TRBV10-3; cdr3_aa: CAISVGGRGNTGELFF; cdr3_nt: TGTGCCATCAGTGTGGGTGGCAGGGGGAACACCGGGGAGCTGTTTTTT
clone_size: NA; d_call: TRBD2; j_call: TRBJ2-6; v_call: TRBV7-3; cdr3_aa: CASSLGGTSGANVLTF; cdr3_nt: TGTGCCAGCAGCCTCGGGGGGACCTCTGGGGCCAACGTCCTGACTTTC
clone_size: few; d_call: NA; j_call: TRBJ1-5; v_call: TRBV7-9; cdr3_aa: CASSLDRADQPQHF; cdr3_nt: TGTGCCAGCAGCTTAGACAGGGCGGATCAGCCCCAGCATTTT
clone_size: NA; d_call: NA; j_call: TRBJ2-2; v_call: TRBV7-2; cdr3_aa: CASSRGGDTGELFF; cdr3_nt: TGTGCCAGCAGCCGGGGCGGGGACACCGGGGAGCTGTTTTTT
clone_size: NA; d_call: NA; j_call: TRBJ1-1; v_call: TRBV27; cdr3_aa: CASSSSGTLNYKNTEAFF; cdr3_nt: TGTGCCAGCAGTTCCTCCGGGACACTTAACTACAAGAACACTGAAGCTTTCTTT